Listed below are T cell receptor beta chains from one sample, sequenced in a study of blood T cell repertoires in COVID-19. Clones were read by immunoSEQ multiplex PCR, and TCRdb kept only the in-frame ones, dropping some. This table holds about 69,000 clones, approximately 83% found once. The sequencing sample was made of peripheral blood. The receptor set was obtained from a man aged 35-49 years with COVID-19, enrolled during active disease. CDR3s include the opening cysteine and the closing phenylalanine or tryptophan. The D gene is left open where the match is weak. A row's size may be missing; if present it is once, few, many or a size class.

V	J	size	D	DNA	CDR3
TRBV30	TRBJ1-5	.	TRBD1	TGTGCCTGGAGGGAGACAGGGGGGTTGAATCAGCCCCAGCATTTT	CAWRETGGLNQPQHF
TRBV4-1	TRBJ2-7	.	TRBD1	TGCGCCAGCAGCCTGAGACAGGGCGTCTCCTACGAGCAGTACTTC	CASSLRQGVSYEQYF
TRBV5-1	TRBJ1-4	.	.	TGCGCCAGCAGCTCGACACCACAGACTAATGAAAAACTGTTTTTT	CASSSTPQTNEKLFF
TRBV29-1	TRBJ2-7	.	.	TGCAGCGATACGGGACTGGACTCCTACGAGCAGTACTTC	CSDTGLDSYEQYF
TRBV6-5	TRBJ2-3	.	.	TGTGCCAGCAGTAAACAGGCGGATACGCAGTATTTT	CASSKQADTQYF
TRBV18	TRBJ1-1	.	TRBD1	TGTGCCAGCTCACCGCGGACAGGCACTGAAGCTTTCTTT	CASSPRTGTEAFF
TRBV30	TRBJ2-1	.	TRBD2	TGTGCCTGGAAAAGACTAGCGGTAAACAATGAGCAGTTCTTC	CAWKRLAVNNEQFF
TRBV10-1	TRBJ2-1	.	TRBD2	TGCGCCAGCAGTTCTCCGACTAGCCCTCTCCTCTTC	CASSSPTSPLLF
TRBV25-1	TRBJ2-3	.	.	TGTGCCAGCATTCGGGGAGATACGCAGTATTTT	CASIRGDTQYF
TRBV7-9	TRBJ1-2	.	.	TGTGCCAGCAGCTTATTACTGACAGATGGCTACACCTTC	CASSLLLTDGYTF
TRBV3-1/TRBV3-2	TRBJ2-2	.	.	TGTGCCAGCAGCCAAGGGGGAGGAACCGGGGAGCTGTTTTTT	CASSQGGGTGELFF
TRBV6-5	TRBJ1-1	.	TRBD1	TGTGCCAGCAGGGGACAGGGGGAATCTGAAGCTTTCTTT	CASRGQGESEAFF
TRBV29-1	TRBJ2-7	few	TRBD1	TGCAGCGTTGGGAACAGGGGGCAATCCGAGCAGTACTTC	CSVGNRGQSEQYF
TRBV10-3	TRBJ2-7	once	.	TGTGCCATCAAGGGTCTGGCTGACGCAGGGGAGCAGTACTTC	CAIKGLADAGEQYF
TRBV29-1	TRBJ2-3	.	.	TGCAGCGTAAAGACTGGCACAGATACGCAGTATTTT	CSVKTGTDTQYF
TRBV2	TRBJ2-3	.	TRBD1	TGTGCCAGCAGTCGACAGGGGGGCAGTGAAGATACGCAGTATTTT	CASSRQGGSEDTQYF
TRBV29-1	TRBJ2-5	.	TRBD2	TGCAGCGTTGCCTTACTAGCGCAACCCCAAGAGACCCAGTACTTC	CSVALLAQPQETQYF
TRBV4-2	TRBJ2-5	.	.	TGTGCCAGCAGCCAAGATCGGGGGTACCAAGAGACCCAGTACTTC	CASSQDRGYQETQYF
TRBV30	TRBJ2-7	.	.	TGTGCCTGGAGTGTACGGAGAGGAGGGGTCTCCTACGAGCAGTACTTC	CAWSVRRGGVSYEQYF
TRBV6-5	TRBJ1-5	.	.	TGTGCCAGCAGTCTTCGTGGCGGGAATCAGCCCCAGCATTTT	CASSLRGGNQPQHF
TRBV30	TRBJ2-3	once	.	TGTGCCTGGAGTGACGGACAGACAGATACGCAGTATTTT	CAWSDGQTDTQYF
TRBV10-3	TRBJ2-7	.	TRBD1	TGTGCCACTCGGAGGGGACAGGGGGGAGAGGAGCAGTACTTC	CATRRGQGGEEQYF
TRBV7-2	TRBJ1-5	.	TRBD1	TGTGCCAGCAGCTTAATGACAGGGACTAATCAGCCCCAGCATTTT	CASSLMTGTNQPQHF
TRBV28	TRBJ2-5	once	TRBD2	TGTGCCAGCAGTCCGACTAGCGGGCCACAAGAGACCCAGTACTTC	CASSPTSGPQETQYF
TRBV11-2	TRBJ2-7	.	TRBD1	TGTGCCAGCAACGACAGGGACAGGGGGGACGAGCAGTACTTC	CASNDRDRGDEQYF
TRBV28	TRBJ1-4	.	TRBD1	TGTGCCAGCAGTGCCCGACAGGGGGTGTCGGAAAAACTGTTTTTT	CASSARQGVSEKLFF
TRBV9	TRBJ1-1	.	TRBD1	TGTGCCAGCAGCGTATTAACAGGGGGCACTGAAGCTTTCTTT	CASSVLTGGTEAFF
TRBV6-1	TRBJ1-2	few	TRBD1	TGTGCCAGCAGTGAAACGTCCGCCAGGGGGGTCGTCTATGGCTACACCTTC	CASSETSARGVVYGYTF
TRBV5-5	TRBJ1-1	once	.	TGTGCCAGCAGCACCTCAGACTCGAACACTGAAGCTTTCTTT	CASSTSDSNTEAFF
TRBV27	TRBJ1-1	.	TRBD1	TGTGCCAGCAGTTTATGGGGACAGGGAGGCACTGAAGCTTTCTTT	CASSLWGQGGTEAFF
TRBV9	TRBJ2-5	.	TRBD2	TGTGCCAGCAGCCCTAAGGGACTAGTGAGGGAGACCCAGTACTTC	CASSPKGLVRETQYF
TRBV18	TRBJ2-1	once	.	TGTGCCAGCTCTAGCGGGACAGCTGGCGATGAGCAGTTCTTC	CASSSGTAGDEQFF
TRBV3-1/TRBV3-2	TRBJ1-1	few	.	TGTGCCAGCAGCCAAGAGGGGCTGTGGACTTTCTTT	CASSQEGLWTFF
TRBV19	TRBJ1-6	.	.	TGTGCCAGTAGTGGCCTGCAGGGTATGAATTCACCCCTCCACTTT	CASSGLQGMNSPLHF
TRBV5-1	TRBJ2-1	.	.	TGCGCCAGCAGCTCAGCAGGGGTTCTAGGGGAGCAGTTCTTC	CASSSAGVLGEQFF
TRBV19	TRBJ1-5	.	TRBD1	TGTGCCAGTAACGGACAGGGTGGTCAGCCCCAGCATTTT	CASNGQGGQPQHF
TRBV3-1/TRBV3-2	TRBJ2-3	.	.	TGTGCCAGCAGCCAAGGTGTACAGATCAGTACGCAGTATTTT	CASSQGVQISTQYF
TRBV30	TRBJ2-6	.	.	TGTGCCTGGAGTGTACAAACAGATTCTTCGTTCTCTGGGGCCAACGTCCTGACTTTC	CAWSVQTDSSFSGANVLTF
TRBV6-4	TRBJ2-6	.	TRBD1	TGTGCCAGCAGTCCCGGACAGGGGGCATCTGGGGCCAACGTCCTGACTTTC	CASSPGQGASGANVLTF
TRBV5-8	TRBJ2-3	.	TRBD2	TGTGCCAGCAGCTTGGGGGGGGGAACAGATACGCAGTATTTT	CASSLGGGTDTQYF
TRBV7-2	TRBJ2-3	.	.	TGTGCCAGCAGATCCTGGGCGGGTGACAGCACAGATACGCAGTATTTT	CASRSWAGDSTDTQYF
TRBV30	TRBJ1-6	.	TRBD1	TGTGCCTGGAGGGACAGGGATAATTCACCCCTCCACTTT	CAWRDRDNSPLHF
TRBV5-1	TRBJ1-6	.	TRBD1	TGCGCCAGCAGCTTAAAAACTACAGGGGCAAGGAATTCACCCCTCCACTTT	CASSLKTTGARNSPLHF
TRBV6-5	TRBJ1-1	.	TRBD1	TGTGCCAGCAGCTTACAGGGGGTTACTGAAGCTTTCTTT	CASSLQGVTEAFF
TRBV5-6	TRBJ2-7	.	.	TGTGCCAGCAGCTTTGGGGGCCCAAGCTCCTACGAGCAGTACTTC	CASSFGGPSSYEQYF
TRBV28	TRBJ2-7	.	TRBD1	TGTGCCAGCACCCCGGGACAGCCAGACTCCTACGAGCAGTACTTC	CASTPGQPDSYEQYF
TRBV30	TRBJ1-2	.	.	TGTGCCTGGAGTGTAAATTTGGGGGCGGACTATGGCTACACCTTC	CAWSVNLGADYGYTF
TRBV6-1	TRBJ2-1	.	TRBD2	TGTGCCAGCAGTGAAGTGACCACTAGCGGGGGATACAATGAGCAGTTCTTC	CASSEVTTSGGYNEQFF
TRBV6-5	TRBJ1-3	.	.	TGTGCCAGCAGCCAGACAGGTTACGGAAACACCATATATTTT	CASSQTGYGNTIYF
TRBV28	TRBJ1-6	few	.	TGTGCCAGCAGTTTGGGCCACGGCAATTCACCCCTCCACTTT	CASSLGHGNSPLHF
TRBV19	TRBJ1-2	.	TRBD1	TGTGCCACCCGGACAGGGCCAAACTATGGCTACACCTTC	CATRTGPNYGYTF
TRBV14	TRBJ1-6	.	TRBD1	TGTGCCAGCAGTTCGGGACAGTATAATTCACCCCTCCACTTT	CASSSGQYNSPLHF
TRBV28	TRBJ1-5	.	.	TGTGCCAGCAAGGAGGGATTTCGCAATCAGCCCCAGCATTTT	CASKEGFRNQPQHF
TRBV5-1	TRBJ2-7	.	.	TGCGCCAGCAGCCGTGGTCCGGGCGAGCAGTACTTC	CASSRGPGEQYF
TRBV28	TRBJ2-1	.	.	TGTGCCAGCAGTTTGAGGAGGGAGCTTATCTCCTACAATGAGCAGTTCTTC	CASSLRRELISYNEQFF